A single sample is the source of the 10 T cell receptor beta chains below, sequenced in a study of cytomegalovirus exposure and HLA in healthy donors (dated by TCRdb to 2016 to 2017). The library was built by means of the immunoSEQ multiplex PCR assay. For the multiplex PCR, a mixture combining 60 forward primers for TCR Vbeta segments and 13 reverse primers for TCR Jbeta segments was used. TCRdb provides this immuneACCESS table in a form limited to in-frame rearrangements. Some clones are lacking; in checked studies, under half of them reflect an unresolved V gene, and why the rest are absent is not known. Present in this sample are more than 90,000 clones, around 61% of which were seen just once. The ten largest account for 2.2% of the sample. Sequences were obtained from PBMCs. These receptors came from a woman in her 30s in good health and CMV-seronegative.

This rearrangement joins TRBV2 to TRBJ2-3; weak D call: TRBD2 (6 bases). This CDR3 spans 14 amino acids. Trimming took 6 bases from V and 5 from J, leaving 15 bases between them. In germline, CDR1 is SNHLY, CDR2 FYNNEI. The CDR3 DNA is TGTGCCAGCAGGGGGGGTTTTGGGAGAGATACGCAGTATTTT. Translation gives CASRGGFGRDTQYF.

The chain employs TRBV28 and TRBJ1-5; TRBD1 is a possible D gene (5 bases). The germline V gene has CDR1 MDHEN and CDR2 SYDVKM. The CDR3 totals 15 residues. Trimming shortened V by 1 base and J by 2 bases, and 9 bases separated the two germline ends. The CDR3 DNA reads TGTGCCAGCAGTTTATATCTAGGGGGCAATCAGCCCCAGCATTTT. Amino acid sequence: CASSLYLGGNQPQHF.

The gene calls are TRBV7-3 and TRBJ2-1, with D possibly being TRBD1 (6 bases). The V end lost 2 bases, the J end lost 6 bases, and 14 bases lay between the germline ends. CDR3 size: 15 residues. The germline V gene encodes CDR1 SGHTA and CDR2 FQGTGA. As DNA, the CDR3 is TGTGCCAGCAGCTTACTAGGGGGAAGGATCAATGAGCAGTTCTTC. Protein sequence: CASSLLGGRINEQFF. Full variable domain (outside the CDR3, taken from reference TRBV7-3 and TRBJ2-1): GAGVSQTPSNKVTEKGKYVELRCDPISGHTALYWYRQSLGQGPEFLIYFQGTGAADDSGLPNDRFFAVRPEGSVSTLKIQRTERGDSAVYLCASSLLGGRINEQFFGPGTRLTVL.

The chain uses TRBV2 and TRBJ2-1; D is unclear. Germline V CDR1 and CDR2: SNHLY, FYNNEI. V shed 6 bases and J shed 10 bases, with 19 bases lying between them. The CDR3 runs to 14 residues. This CDR3 is CASRLSWVGEEQFF. In nucleotides, the CDR3 is TGTGCCAGCAGGCTCTCGTGGGTTGGAGAAGAGCAGTTCTTC.

The chain employs TRBV30 and TRBJ1-6; the D gene is possibly TRBD1 (6 bases). The CDR3 has 14 amino acids. The germline V gene encodes CDR1 GTSNPN and CDR2 SVGIG (reference sequence). Trimming left V 3 bases short and J 7 bases short, with 13 bases between. The CDR3 DNA reads as TGTGCCTGGAGGCTCACAGGGCGGAATTCACCCCTCCACTTT. It is translated as CAWRLTGRNSPLHF.

The count of this clone is one. The chain combines TRBV5-4 with TRBJ2-5, with D uncertain. CDR1 is SGHNT, CDR2 YYREEE, per germline (reference sequence). The V end lost 3 bases, the J end lost 2 bases, and 2 bases lay between the germline ends. The CDR3 is made up of 11 amino acids. CDR3 DNA: TGTGCCAGCAGCTCACAAGAGACCCAGTACTTC. Amino acid sequence: CASSSQETQYF.

This rearrangement joins TRBV9 to TRBJ2-5; 10 positions agree with TRBD2. The germline V gene encodes CDR1 SGDLS and CDR2 YYNGEE. The CDR3 covers 18 residues. Trimming removed 0 bases from V and 1 base from J; junction bases left unmatched: 9. The CDR3 spells CASSVGAGTSDRQETQYF. The DNA of the CDR3 is TGTGCCAGCAGCGTAGGAGCCGGGACTAGCGACCGCCAAGAGACCCAGTACTTC.

The CDR3 region is CASSLEPFYNEQFF. The CDR3 DNA reads as TGTGCCAGCAGCTTGGAGCCCTTTTACAATGAGCAGTTCTTC. The chain recombines TRBV5-8 with TRBJ2-1; D uncertain. CDR1 is SGHTS and CDR2 is YDEGEE in the germline V gene. This CDR3 has 14 residues. The V end lost 0 bases, the J end lost 4 bases, and 8 bases lay between the germline ends.

The genes are TRBV7-3 and TRBJ2-3, with D possibly being TRBD2 (5 bases). Germline V CDR1 and CDR2: SGHTA, FQGTGA. V shed 5 bases and J shed 3 bases, with 9 bases lying between them. This CDR3 has 13 amino acids. This CDR3 is CASSPSPTDTQYF. As DNA, the CDR3 is TGTGCCAGCAGCCCTAGCCCGACAGATACGCAGTATTTT.

This clone was seen more than once but under ten times. The CDR3 nucleotides read TGTGCCAGCAGTTTGACACAGGGGCATCGGGGCTACACCTTC. This translates into CASSLTQGHRGYTF. The gene calls are TRBV28 and TRBJ1-2, with 7 bases matching TRBD1. CDR1 is MDHEN, CDR2 SYDVKM, per germline. Trimming cost V 3 bases and J 8 bases; bases outside gene matches: 9. This CDR3 contains 14 residues.